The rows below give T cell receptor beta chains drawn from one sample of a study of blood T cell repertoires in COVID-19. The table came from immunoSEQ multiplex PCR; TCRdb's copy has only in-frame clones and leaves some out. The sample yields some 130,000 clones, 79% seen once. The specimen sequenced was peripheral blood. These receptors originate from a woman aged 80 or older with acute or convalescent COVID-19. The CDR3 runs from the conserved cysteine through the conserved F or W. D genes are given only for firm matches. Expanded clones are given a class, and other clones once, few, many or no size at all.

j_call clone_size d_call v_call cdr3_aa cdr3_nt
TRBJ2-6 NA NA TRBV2 CASSAGTSGANVLTF TGTGCCAGCAGCGCAGGAACCTCTGGGGCCAACGTCCTGACTTTC
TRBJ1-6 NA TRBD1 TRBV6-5 CASSNRDRNSPLHF TGTGCCAGCAGTAACCGGGACAGGAATTCACCCCTCCACTTT
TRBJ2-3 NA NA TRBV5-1 CASSLSGQASPPDTQYF TGCGCCAGCAGCTTGTCGGGTCAGGCTAGCCCGCCAGATACGCAGTATTTT
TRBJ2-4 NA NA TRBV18 CASSPPDSGNIQYF TGTGCCAGCTCACCACCGGACAGCGGAAACATTCAGTACTTC
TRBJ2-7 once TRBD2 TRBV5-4 CASSSTFSGGASSYEQYF TGTGCCAGCAGCTCCACCTTTAGCGGGGGGGCGAGCTCCTACGAGCAGTACTTC
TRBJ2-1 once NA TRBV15 CATSRDGGSWDEQFF TGTGCCACCAGCAGAGATGGGGGCTCGTGGGATGAGCAGTTCTTC
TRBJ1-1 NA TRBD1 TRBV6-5 CASTVARQGAEAFF TGTGCCAGCACGGTCGCGCGGCAGGGGGCGGAAGCTTTCTTT
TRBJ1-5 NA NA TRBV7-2 CASSLLESNQPQHF TGTGCCAGCAGCTTGTTAGAGAGCAATCAGCCCCAGCATTTT
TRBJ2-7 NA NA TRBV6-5 CASSYPAVGGYEQYF TGTGCCAGCAGTTACCCGGCCGTAGGGGGCTACGAGCAGTACTTC
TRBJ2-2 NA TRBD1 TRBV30 CACRGQLNTGELFF TGTGCCTGTCGGGGACAGCTGAACACCGGGGAGCTGTTTTTT
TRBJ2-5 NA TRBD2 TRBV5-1 CASSLGPSGGEETQYF TGCGCCAGCAGCTTGGGGCCTAGCGGGGGTGAAGAGACCCAGTACTTC
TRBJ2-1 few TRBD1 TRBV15 CATSRGTGGYNEQFF TGTGCCACCAGCAGAGGGACAGGGGGCTACAATGAGCAGTTCTTC